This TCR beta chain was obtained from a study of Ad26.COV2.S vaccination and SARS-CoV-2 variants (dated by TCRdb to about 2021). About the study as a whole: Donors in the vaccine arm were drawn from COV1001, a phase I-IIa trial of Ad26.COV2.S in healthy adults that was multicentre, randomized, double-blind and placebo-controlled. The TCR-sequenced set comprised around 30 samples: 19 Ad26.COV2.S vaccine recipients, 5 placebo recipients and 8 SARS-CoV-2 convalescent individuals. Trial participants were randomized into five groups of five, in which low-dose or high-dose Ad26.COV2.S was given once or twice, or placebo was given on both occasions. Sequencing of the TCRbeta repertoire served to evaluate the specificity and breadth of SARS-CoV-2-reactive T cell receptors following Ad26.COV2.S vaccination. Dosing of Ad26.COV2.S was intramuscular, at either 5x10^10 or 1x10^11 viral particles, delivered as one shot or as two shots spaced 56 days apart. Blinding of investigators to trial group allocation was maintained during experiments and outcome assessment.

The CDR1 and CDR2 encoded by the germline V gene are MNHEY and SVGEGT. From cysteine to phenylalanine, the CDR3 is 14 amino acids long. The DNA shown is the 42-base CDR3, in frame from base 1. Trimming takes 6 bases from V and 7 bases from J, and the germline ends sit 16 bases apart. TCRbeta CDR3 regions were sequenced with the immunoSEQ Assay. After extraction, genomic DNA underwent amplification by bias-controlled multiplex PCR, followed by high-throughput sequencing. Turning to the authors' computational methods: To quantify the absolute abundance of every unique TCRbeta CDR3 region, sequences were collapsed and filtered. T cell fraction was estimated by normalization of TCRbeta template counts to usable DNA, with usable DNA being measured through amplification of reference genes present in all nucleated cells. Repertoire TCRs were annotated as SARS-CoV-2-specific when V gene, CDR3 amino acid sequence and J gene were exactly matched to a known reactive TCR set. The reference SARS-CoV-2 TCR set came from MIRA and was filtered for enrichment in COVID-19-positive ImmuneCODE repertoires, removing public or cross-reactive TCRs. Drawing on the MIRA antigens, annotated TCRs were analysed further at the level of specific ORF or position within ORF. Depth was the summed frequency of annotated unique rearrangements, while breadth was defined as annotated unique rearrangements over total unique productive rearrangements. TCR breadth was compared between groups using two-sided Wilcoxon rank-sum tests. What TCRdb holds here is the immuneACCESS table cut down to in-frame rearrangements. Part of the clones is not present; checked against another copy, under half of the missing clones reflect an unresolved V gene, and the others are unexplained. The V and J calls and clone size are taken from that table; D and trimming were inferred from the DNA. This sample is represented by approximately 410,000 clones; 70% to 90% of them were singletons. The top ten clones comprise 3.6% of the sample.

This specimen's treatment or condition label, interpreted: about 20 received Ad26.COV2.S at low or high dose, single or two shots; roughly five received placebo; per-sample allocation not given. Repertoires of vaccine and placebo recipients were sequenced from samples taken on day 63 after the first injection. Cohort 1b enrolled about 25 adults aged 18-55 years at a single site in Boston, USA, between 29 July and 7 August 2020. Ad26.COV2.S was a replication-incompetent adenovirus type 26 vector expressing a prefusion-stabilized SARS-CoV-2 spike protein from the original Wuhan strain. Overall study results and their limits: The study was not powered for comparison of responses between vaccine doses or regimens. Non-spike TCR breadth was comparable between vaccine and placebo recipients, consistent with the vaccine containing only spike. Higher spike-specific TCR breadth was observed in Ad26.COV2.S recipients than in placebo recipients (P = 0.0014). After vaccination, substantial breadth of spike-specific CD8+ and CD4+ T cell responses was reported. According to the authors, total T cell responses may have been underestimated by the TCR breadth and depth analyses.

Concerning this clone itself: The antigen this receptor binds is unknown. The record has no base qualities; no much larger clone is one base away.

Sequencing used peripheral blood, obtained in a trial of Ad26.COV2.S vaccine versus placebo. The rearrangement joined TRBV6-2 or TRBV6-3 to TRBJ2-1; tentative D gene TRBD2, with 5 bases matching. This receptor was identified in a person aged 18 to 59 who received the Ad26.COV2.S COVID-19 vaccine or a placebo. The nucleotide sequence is TGTGCCAGCAGCTCCCTCGGAGGTCGGAATGAGCAGTTCTTC. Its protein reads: CASSSLGGRNEQFF.